These 15 T cell receptor beta chains were sequenced from one sample in a study of OX40 agonist ivuxolimab in advanced cancers. The protocol was immunoSEQ multiplex PCR, while the TCRdb copy is restricted to in-frame clones and leaves out a portion. Among some 22,000 clones listed, 70% to 90% were seen once. Here the sequenced sample was CD4+ or CD8+ T cells sorted from blood, taken in a trial of the OX40 agonist ivuxolimab. These receptors all stem from an adult with an advanced solid tumor such as melanoma, head and neck, liver or kidney cancer.

V usage is TRBV29-1 and J usage is TRBJ1-2, with D hard to call. The V end lost 5 bases, the J end lost 8 bases, and 6 bases lay between the germline ends. The CDR3 is 9 amino acids. The germline gives CDR1 SQVTM, CDR2 ANQGSEA. CDR3 sequence: CSVQEGYTF. The CDR3 nucleotides read TGCAGCGTTCAGGAAGGCTACACCTTC.

The chain uses TRBV4-1 and TRBJ1-1; D call uncertain. The CDR3 is 16 residues long. Germline-derived CDR1 and CDR2 are MGHRA and YSYEKL. Trimming took 4 bases from V and 1 from J, leaving 16 bases between them. Here the CDR3 reads CASSPIQHSANTEAFF. The CDR3 nucleotides are TGCGCCAGCAGCCCAATTCAGCACAGCGCGAACACTGAAGCTTTCTTT.

Only a few counts were recorded for this clone. The V and J genes are TRBV6-4 and TRBJ1-6; D is ambiguous. The length of the CDR3 is 13 residues. Germline V gives CDR1 MRHNA, CDR2 SNTAGT. V shed 3 bases and J shed 7 bases, with 7 bases lying between them. For the CDR3, the DNA is TGTGCCAGCAGTGATACAGAAAATTCACCCCTCCACTTT. Its translation is CASSDTENSPLHF.

The chain is built from TRBV7-3 and TRBJ2-2; D possibly uses TRBD1 or TRBD2 (5 bases each). CDR1 is SGHTA and CDR2 is FQGTGA in the germline V gene. The length of the CDR3 is 15 residues. V was pared by 3 bases and J by 2 bases, with 10 bases between. CDR3 sequence: CASSFSGTNTGELFF. CDR3 DNA sequence: TGTGCCAGCAGCTTTTCAGGGACCAACACCGGGGAGCTGTTTTTT.

The V and J genes are TRBV27 and TRBJ2-3; 7 nucleotides agree with TRBD1. The CDR3 is 14 amino acids. CDR1 is MNHEY, CDR2 SMNVEV, per germline (reference sequence). V shed 4 bases and J 4 bases; nucleotides not matched to a gene: 5. CDR3 in amino acids: CASSSKQGPDTQYF. CDR3 nucleotides: TGTGCCAGCAGTTCAAAACAGGGGCCAGATACGCAGTATTTT.

The chain couples TRBV7-2 to TRBJ1-5; the D gene is possibly TRBD1 (5 bases). Germline V lookup: CDR1 SGHTA, CDR2 FQGNSA. This CDR3 spans 15 amino acids. Trimming removed 1 base at V and 1 base at J, with 8 bases between. CDR3 coding DNA: TGTGCCAGCAGCTTAGTAAGGGACAGCAATCAGCCCCAGCATTTT. Translation: CASSLVRDSNQPQHF.

This rearrangement joins TRBV5-1 to TRBJ1-2; weak D call: TRBD1 (5 bases). In germline, CDR1 is SGHRS, CDR2 YFSETQ. V was pared by 1 base and J by 4 bases, with 14 bases between. The CDR3 is 15 amino acids. The CDR3 reads CASSLSDPQGYGYTF. The CDR3 nucleotides are TGCGCCAGCAGCTTGTCGGACCCGCAGGGCTATGGCTACACCTTC.

The chain joins TRBV6-6 to TRBJ1-2; TRBD1 agrees at 8 bases. The CDR3 loop spans 15 amino acids. V lost 6 bases and J lost 8; bases outside the gene matches: 14. Per germline, CDR1 MNHNY and CDR2 SVGAGI (reference sequence). The CDR3 region is CASSSGQGSPPGYTF. The CDR3 coding sequence is TGTGCCAGCAGCTCCGGACAGGGATCGCCTCCGGGCTACACCTTC.

This sequence joins TRBV6-5 and TRBJ1-2, with 8 bases matching TRBD1. CDR3 size: 16 residues. The V segment lost 0 bases and the J segment 3 bases; nucleotides outside the gene matches: 6. Germline values: CDR1 MNHEY, CDR2 SVGAGI. The CDR3 bases are TGTGCCAGCAGTTACTCGCTGTCGGGACAGGACTATGGCTACACCTTC. Its translation: CASSYSLSGQDYGYTF.

In its sample, this clone was seen once. The genes are TRBV23-1 and TRBJ2-5; no definite D call. TRBV23-1 is an open reading frame whose function is uncertain. V lost 2 bases and J lost 1, with 14 bases in between. The CDR3 totals 16 residues. The CDR3 nucleotides read TGCGCCAGCAGTCAAGCATTCGGTGTGATCCAAGAGACCCAGTACTTC. Amino acids: CASSQAFGVIQETQYF.

The chain is built from TRBV30 and TRBJ1-5; 10 bases line up with TRBD1. This CDR3 has 14 residues. The ends lost 2 bases at V and 5 bases at J; junction bases unmatched: 3. Germline CDR1 GTSNPN, CDR2 SVGIG (reference sequence). The chain's CDR3 is CAWSQGTGDQPQHF. CDR3 DNA sequence: TGTGCCTGGAGTCAGGGGACAGGGGATCAGCCCCAGCATTTT.

This chain links TRBV2 with TRBJ2-1, with 11 bases aligning to TRBD2. In germline, CDR1 is SNHLY, CDR2 FYNNEI. The CDR3 sequence is 12 residues long. Trimming removed 7 bases from V and 9 bases from J; junction bases left unmatched: 2. The CDR3 sequence: CASIGLAGEQFF. The CDR3 DNA reads as TGTGCCAGCATAGGACTAGCGGGTGAGCAGTTCTTC.

The chain employs TRBV11-2 and TRBJ1-1; tentative D call: TRBD1 (5 bases). Germline V gene sequence: CDR1 SGHAT, CDR2 FQNNGV. This CDR3 has 15 amino acids. V shed 4 bases and J shed 2 bases, with 14 bases lying between them. The CDR3 DNA reads TGTGCCAGCAGCTGGGGGAAGAACCTCAACACTGAAGCTTTCTTT. Translated, it gives CASSWGKNLNTEAFF.

The chain links TRBV9 to TRBJ2-2; D is unresolved. Trimming took off 0 bases at V and 4 bases at J, with 13 bases between the two ends. The CDR3 length is 16 residues. Germline CDR1 is SGDLS and CDR2 is YYNGEE. The CDR3 reads CASSVDGTHSTGELFF. CDR3 nucleotides: TGTGCCAGCAGCGTAGACGGAACCCACTCCACCGGGGAGCTGTTTTTT.

This clone was recorded once. This chain uses TRBV4-2 with TRBJ2-5, with D uncertain. Germline CDR1 reads LGHNA; CDR2 reads YNFKEQ. CDR3 size: 15 residues. Between the trimmed V and J ends, which lost 1 base and 1 base, there was a span of 10 bases. The CDR3 DNA is TGTGCCAGCAGCCAAGGTCCAGCCCTCCAAGAGACCCAGTACTTC. It codes for CASSQGPALQETQYF.